A selection of T cell receptor beta chains follows, all from one sample in a study of cytomegalovirus exposure and HLA in healthy donors. Generated by immunoSEQ multiplex PCR, the TCRdb table keeps only in-frame clones and is missing some. The profile shows 150,000 to 200,000 clones, over 60% of them singletons. Specimen: PBMCs. All receptors derive from a man aged 50 or older in good health and CMV-seropositive. The CDR3 runs from the conserved cysteine through the conserved F or W. D genes are given only for firm matches. Clone size is shown for a subset of rows, as once, few, many or a class of expanded clone.

NA	TRBJ1-1	TRBV2	NA	TGTGCCAGCAGAGCGAGGACAGTCCTCGGGACTGAAGCTTTCTTT	CASRARTVLGTEAFF
NA	TRBJ1-1	TRBV4-1	NA	TGCGCCAGCAGCCAAGGCGGAGGCAGGATGAACACTGAAGCTTTCTTT	CASSQGGGRMNTEAFF
few	TRBJ1-1	TRBV10-3	NA	TGTGCCATCAGTGATTCCTGGGACATACAGCGGTCGAACACTGAAGCTTTCTTT	CAISDSWDIQRSNTEAFF
NA	TRBJ1-4	TRBV2	TRBD1	TGTGCCAGCAGGACAGGGGTAGGAGAAAAACTGTTTTTT	CASRTGVGEKLFF
NA	TRBJ1-1	TRBV19	NA	TGTGCCAGTAGAACCCGGGACACCCGTACTGAAGCTTTCTTT	CASRTRDTRTEAFF
NA	TRBJ2-7	TRBV5-6	TRBD1	TGTGCCAGCAGCCCGGGGGACAGGATTTACGAGCAGTACTTC	CASSPGDRIYEQYF
NA	TRBJ1-2	TRBV9	NA	TGTGCCAGCAGCGTAGGTCAGAAATATGGCTACACCTTC	CASSVGQKYGYTF
NA	TRBJ2-2	TRBV7-3	TRBD1	TGTGCCAGCAGCGCGACAGGGGCCAGCACCGGGGAGCTGTTTTTT	CASSATGASTGELFF
few	TRBJ1-2	TRBV7-2	NA	TGTGCCAGCAGCCCGCGGGGTGGAGGCTATGGCTACACCTTC	CASSPRGGGYGYTF
NA	TRBJ2-7	TRBV6-5	TRBD1	TGTGCCAGCAGTCGTAAGACAGGGCAAGCGGACGAGCAGTACTTC	CASSRKTGQADEQYF
NA	TRBJ2-5	TRBV5-1	NA	TGCGCCAGCAGCTTGGAAAATCCTCAGGAGACCCAGTACTTC	CASSLENPQETQYF
NA	TRBJ1-4	TRBV15	NA	TGTGCCACCGAAGGGGGTGAAAAACTGTTTTTT	CATEGGEKLFF
NA	TRBJ2-5	TRBV9	TRBD2	TGTGCCAGCAGCGTTACTAGCGGGGGACGAGAGACCCAGTACTTC	CASSVTSGGRETQYF
NA	TRBJ2-2	TRBV7-3	TRBD2	TGTGCCAGCAGCTTAAGAACTAGCGGGAGCACCGGGGAGCTGTTTTTT	CASSLRTSGSTGELFF
few	TRBJ1-4	TRBV7-6	NA	TGTGCCAGCAGCTTAGCTTCCGGGACTCTTGCTTTTAACCTGTTTTTT	CASSLASGTLAFNLFF
NA	TRBJ1-6	TRBV28	NA	TGTGCCAGCCGAGGGGGGGGCGAGTCACCCCTCCACTTT	CASRGGGESPLHF
NA	TRBJ2-1	TRBV7-9	TRBD2	TGTGCCAGCAGCCTCCCCTCCGGGGGGAATGAGCAGTTCTTC	CASSLPSGGNEQFF
NA	TRBJ1-2	TRBV9	TRBD1	TGTGCCAGCAGCGTCACGGGACAGGGAAGGGGCTACACCTTC	CASSVTGQGRGYTF
few	TRBJ1-4	TRBV5-6	NA	TGTGCCAGCAGCTTACAGGCAGTGAGAGAAAAACTGTTTTTT	CASSLQAVREKLFF
NA	TRBJ1-5	TRBV5-3	NA	TGTGCCAGAAGCTTGGAGGACGGGGGATTTAATCAGCCCCAGCATTTT	CARSLEDGGFNQPQHF
NA	TRBJ2-7	TRBV2	TRBD1	TGTGCCAGCAGTGTACAGGGGGCACTGTACTTC	CASSVQGALYF
NA	TRBJ1-1	TRBV13	NA	TGTGCCAGCAGCTTAGAATCAAAGGGAGCTGGCACTGAAGCTTTCTTT	CASSLESKGAGTEAFF
NA	TRBJ2-7	TRBV13	TRBD1	TGTGCCAGCAGTTTAGGGACAGGAAGGATCTACGAGCAGTACTTC	CASSLGTGRIYEQYF
NA	TRBJ2-7	TRBV6-5	TRBD1	TGTGCCAGCAGTTACCGAAGGACAGGGGTAGGCGAGCAGTACTTC	CASSYRRTGVGEQYF
NA	TRBJ1-6	TRBV7-3	TRBD1	TGTGCCAGCAGCCTTGACAGGGGGCCGCCCCTCCACTTT	CASSLDRGPPLHF
NA	TRBJ1-2	TRBV11-2	NA	TGTGCCAGCAGCTTAGCGGCCGGGGGGGGCTACACCTTC	CASSLAAGGGYTF
NA	TRBJ2-3	TRBV27	NA	TGTGCCAGCAGTTTGAAAGGGGTCCGCACAGATACGCAGTATTTT	CASSLKGVRTDTQYF
NA	TRBJ2-2	TRBV9	NA	TGTGCCAGCAGCTTACCCACCTCGGGGGAAACCGGGGAGCTGTTTTTT	CASSLPTSGETGELFF
few	TRBJ1-4	TRBV25-1	TRBD1	TGTGCCAGCAGTGTAGGGGGCACTAATGAAAAACTGTTTTTT	CASSVGGTNEKLFF
NA	TRBJ1-2	TRBV5-6	NA	TGTGCCAGCAGCCCCGGCGGTAACTATGGCTACACCTTC	CASSPGGNYGYTF
NA	TRBJ2-2	TRBV6-6	NA	TGTGCCAGCAGTTATATAGGGAAGGGAGCCGGGGAGCTGTTTTTT	CASSYIGKGAGELFF
NA	TRBJ2-1	TRBV5-1	TRBD1	TGCGCCAGCAGCTTGAACCCTACAGGGGTCTCCTACAATGAGCAGTTCTTC	CASSLNPTGVSYNEQFF
NA	TRBJ2-3	TRBV4-1	TRBD2	TGCGCCAGCAGCCAAGCATTCGGCGGGGGGGCGAATACGCAGTATTTT	CASSQAFGGGANTQYF
NA	TRBJ2-7	TRBV5-1	TRBD2	TGCGCCAGCAGCTTGGATTCTAGCGGTTACGAGCAGTACTTC	CASSLDSSGYEQYF
NA	TRBJ1-2	TRBV27	NA	TGTGCCAGCACGGGGACCGGGAGGCAGAGCTACACCTTC	CASTGTGRQSYTF